These T cell receptor beta chains were read from a single sample in a study of CD8+ T cells in alopecia areata. Data came from immunoSEQ multiplex PCR; TCRdb stores just in-frame clones and leaves some out. The sample records about 200,000 clones, roughly three fifths being singletons. The sequencing input was CD8+ T cells sorted from blood. The source is a human donor in good health. Both conserved end residues are part of each CDR3. The order of the fields is J gene, V gene, clone size, D gene, CDR3 DNA, CDR3 protein. D genes are given only for firm matches. Not all rows give a size; the values are once, few, many and, for expanded clones, a class.

>TRBJ2-1|TRBV29-1|few|-
TGCAGCCAGGGCCGGGCCGACTACAATGAGCAGTTCTTC
CSQGRADYNEQFF
>TRBJ2-7|TRBV2|few|-
TGTGCCAGCTCGTTCCGGGACATTGAGCAGTACTTC
CASSFRDIEQYF
>TRBJ1-2|TRBV5-1|-|TRBD1
TGCGCCAGCAGCCTACGGGACAGGGATGGCTACACCTTC
CASSLRDRDGYTF
>TRBJ2-7|TRBV19|medium-sized|TRBD1
TGTGCCAGTAGTATTAGGGGGACAGATAACGAGCAGTACTTC
CASSIRGTDNEQYF
>TRBJ2-3|TRBV30|-|-
TGTGCCTGGACCGGCCTCTGGACAGATACGCAGTATTTT
CAWTGLWTDTQYF
>TRBJ1-1|TRBV4-1|-|-
TGCGCCAGCAGTCACGGGGGGAACACTGAAGCTTTCTTT
CASSHGGNTEAFF
>TRBJ2-7|TRBV2|few|TRBD1
TGTGCCAGCAGTGAATTCCCCCCTAAGGGGGCCTCCTACGAGCAGTACTTC
CASSEFPPKGASYEQYF
>TRBJ1-1|TRBV29-1|-|-
TGCAGCGCCAGGTTTTGGGGCACTGAAGCTTTCTTT
CSARFWGTEAFF
>TRBJ2-7|TRBV7-9|few|-
TGTGCCAGCAGGGAACAGGGCGGGGAGTACTTC
CASREQGGEYF
>TRBJ1-5|TRBV5-6|-|-
TGTGCCAGCAGTGCTCGTGGGTCTCAGCCCCAGCATTTT
CASSARGSQPQHF
>TRBJ1-1|TRBV2|-|-
TGTGCCAGCAGTGAAGCGCTTCGGAGCAAGACGAACACTGAAGCTTTCTTT
CASSEALRSKTNTEAFF
>TRBJ2-7|TRBV7-9|-|TRBD2
TGTGCCAGCAGACCCGGGGGGGAGTCCGAGCAGTACTTC
CASRPGGESEQYF
>TRBJ1-2|TRBV4-1|few|TRBD1
TGCGCCAGCAGCCAAGTCTGGCAGGGGGCGGAAGGCTACACCTTC
CASSQVWQGAEGYTF